These 23 T cell receptor beta chains were sequenced from one sample in a study of CD8 T cells in ankylosing spondylitis. From the 5' RACE reads, TCRdb called clonotypes with MiXCR, one entry per CDR3 protein. Of approximately 43,000 distinct CDR3 sequences in the sample, about 4% were seen once. Input material: blood, either unsorted or a sorted T cell fraction (not recorded which). Receptors were obtained from a female donor with ankylosing spondylitis or in good health (not recorded which).

This clonotype was seen many times. V is TRBV9 and J is TRBJ1-1; D ambiguous. V shed 0 bases and J shed 6 bases, with 9 bases lying between them. Germline CDR1 and CDR2: SGDLS and YYNGEE. This CDR3 has 13 amino acids. For the CDR3, the DNA is TGTGCCAGCAGCGTAGAGAGCAGAGCTGAAGCTTTCTTT. Translated: CASSVESRAEAFF.

This clonotype showed up many times. The chain links TRBV9 to TRBJ2-4, with no clear D. Trimming removed 3 bases from V and 0 bases from J, with 16 bases in between. The length of the CDR3 is 17 residues. CDR1 and CDR2 from the germline V gene are SGDLS and YYNGEE. The CDR3 loop reads CASSADLRLSAKNIQYF. The CDR3 DNA reads as TGTGCCAGCAGCGCAGACCTTAGACTCTCAGCCAAAAACATTCAGTACTTC. Supplemented by reference TRBV9 and TRBJ2-4, the full variable domain reads DSGVTQTPKHLITATGQRVTLRCSPRSGDLSVYWYQQSLDQGLQFLIQYYNGEERAKGNILERFSAQQFPDLHSELNLSSLELGDSALYFCASSADLRLSAKNIQYFGAGTRLSVL.

Within the sample, this clonotype is medium-sized. This chain links TRBV9 with TRBJ1-6, with TRBD1 as a possible D gene (5 bases). The V gene's germline CDR1 is SGDLS and CDR2 YYNGEE. V was cut by 0 bases and J by 6 bases, with 16 bases left in between. The CDR3 runs to 17 residues. The CDR3 loop reads CASSVGGGPSSNSPLHF. As DNA, the CDR3 is TGTGCCAGCAGCGTAGGTGGGGGACCGAGTTCTAATTCACCCCTCCACTTT.

A few counts support this clonotype. The chain carries TRBV9 and TRBJ2-3, with TRBD1 matching 8 bases. The junction had 11 bases not matched to a gene; V was cut back by 4 bases and J by 1 base. From germline, CDR1 is SGDLS and CDR2 YYNGEE. The CDR3 has 17 amino acids. In nucleotides, the CDR3 is TGTGCCAGCAGCCCGAATCAGGGGGCGCGAGGCACAGATACGCAGTATTTT. It is translated as CASSPNQGARGTDTQYF.

This clonotype was found many times. The chain joins TRBV9 to TRBJ2-1, with a weak D call TRBD2 (7 bases). V was clipped by 3 bases and J by 5 bases, with 18 bases between them. CDR3 length: 16 amino acids. CDR1 and CDR2 from the germline V gene are SGDLS and YYNGEE. CDR3 bases: TGTGCCAGCAGCGCAGGGGTAGGGGGGGTCGACAATGAGCAGTTCTTC. This sequence encodes CASSAGVGGVDNEQFF.

This clonotype was picked up many times. V usage is TRBV9 and J usage is TRBJ1-2; TRBD1 agrees at 9 bases. The germline V gene encodes CDR1 SGDLS and CDR2 YYNGEE. V lost 3 bases to trimming and J lost 2 bases; unmatched junction nucleotides: 5. The CDR3 loop spans 15 amino acids. In DNA form, the CDR3 reads TGTGCCAGCAGCGGACCCGGGACAGGGAACTATGGCTACACCTTC. Amino acids: CASSGPGTGNYGYTF.

This clonotype was found many times. The chain carries TRBV9 and TRBJ2-1; 8 nucleotides match TRBD1. Looked up from germline, CDR1 is SGDLS and CDR2 is YYNGEE. J lost 0 bases, V lost 0 bases, and 2 bases had no gene match. This CDR3 has 16 residues. The CDR3 DNA follows: TGTGCCAGCAGCGTAGGGACAGGGTCCTCCTACAATGAGCAGTTCTTC. The encoded protein is CASSVGTGSSYNEQFF.

This clonotype was detected many times. The rearrangement links TRBV9 to TRBJ1-1, with 7 bases lining up with TRBD1. V lost 4 bases, J lost 6 bases, and 12 bases stayed unmatched. CDR1 and CDR2 (germline): SGDLS, YYNGEE. The CDR3 spans 15 residues. The CDR3 loop reads CASSRTGGLLPEAFF. CDR3 DNA: TGTGCCAGCAGCCGGACAGGCGGATTGTTGCCTGAAGCTTTCTTT. Filled out from reference TRBV9 and TRBJ1-1, the complete variable domain reads DSGVTQTPKHLITATGQRVTLRCSPRSGDLSVYWYQQSLDQGLQFLIQYYNGEERAKGNILERFSAQQFPDLHSELNLSSLELGDSALYFCASSRTGGLLPEAFFGQGTRLTVV.

This clonotype appeared a single time. This chain connects TRBV9 to TRBJ1-2, with 9 bases that match TRBD1. Germline lookup yields CDR1 SGDLS and CDR2 YYNGEE. This CDR3 contains 16 residues. V dropped 4 bases and J dropped 3; count of bases not matched to a gene: 10. CDR3 loop: CASSPGQGTFDYGYTF. CDR3 coding DNA: TGTGCCAGCAGCCCAGGACAGGGGACATTTGACTATGGCTACACCTTC.

This clonotype was seen at least ten times. The chain combines TRBV9 with TRBJ2-2; weak D call: TRBD1 (6 bases). V dropped 0 bases and J dropped 1 base, with 10 bases sitting between them. Germline V gives CDR1 SGDLS, CDR2 YYNGEE. This CDR3 has 16 amino acids. The CDR3 here is CASSVALGGNTGELFF. DNA for the CDR3: TGTGCCAGCAGCGTAGCGTTAGGGGGGAACACCGGGGAGCTGTTTTTT.

This clonotype was detected many times. V and J are TRBV9 and TRBJ2-7; D uncertain. Germline CDR1 and CDR2: SGDLS and YYNGEE. The CDR3 has 14 amino acids. V lost 0 bases and J 2 bases, leaving 9 bases between the germline ends. CDR3 protein: CASSVETAPYEQYF. CDR3 in DNA: TGTGCCAGCAGCGTAGAGACCGCCCCCTACGAGCAGTACTTC.

Many counts were recorded for this clonotype. This sequence joins TRBV9 and TRBJ1-6; weak D call: TRBD1 (5 bases). Germline CDR1 and CDR2: SGDLS and YYNGEE. The CDR3 extends over 14 amino acids. The V end lost 1 base, the J end lost 5 bases, and 7 bases lay between the germline ends. DNA of the CDR3: TGTGCCAGCAGCGTATCGGGGGATAATTCACCCCTCCACTTT. Its protein product is CASSVSGDNSPLHF.

The genes are TRBV9 and TRBJ2-5; 9 bases align to TRBD1. The germline gives CDR1 SGDLS, CDR2 YYNGEE. V dropped 3 bases and J dropped 4; count of bases not matched to a gene: 7. This CDR3 has 15 amino acids. The CDR3 protein is CASSDTGGLLETQYF. The CDR3 DNA follows: TGTGCCAGCAGCGACACAGGGGGCCTTTTAGAGACCCAGTACTTC.

There are many counts of this clonotype. The J gene is TRBJ2-6, the V gene TRBV9, with 8 bases fitting TRBD1. This CDR3 has 16 residues. After removal of 3 bases from V and 1 base from J, the junction contained 3 bases not matched to a gene. The germline gives CDR1 SGDLS, CDR2 YYNGEE. This CDR3 is CASSDGTGSGANVLTF. Here the CDR3 DNA reads TGTGCCAGCAGCGACGGGACAGGTTCTGGGGCCAACGTCCTGACTTTC.

In its sample, this clonotype was seen many times. The V call is TRBV9, the J call TRBJ2-5, with a possible D match to TRBD2 (6 bases). Trimming pared 0 bases from V and 3 bases from J, leaving 6 bases between. Germline CDR1 reads SGDLS; CDR2 reads YYNGEE. The CDR3 is made up of 13 amino acids. The DNA of the CDR3 is TGTGCCAGCAGCGTAGGACTAGAAGAGACCCAGTACTTC. It yields the protein CASSVGLEETQYF.

This chain links TRBV9 with TRBJ2-1; TRBD1 is a possible D gene (5 bases). CDR3 length equals 13 residues. Trimming took 2 bases from V and 5 from J, leaving 8 bases between them. Per the germline V gene, CDR1 is SGDLS and CDR2 is YYNGEE. CDR3 in amino acids: CASSVQTDNEQFF. The CDR3, as DNA: TGTGCCAGCAGCGTTCAGACAGACAATGAGCAGTTCTTC.

Ten or more counts support this clonotype. The chain links TRBV9 to TRBJ2-7; D gene ambiguous. Germline CDR1 is SGDLS and CDR2 is YYNGEE. V dropped 2 bases and J dropped 7 bases, with 16 bases sitting between them. This CDR3 is built from 14 residues. The CDR3: CASSVSSAVGEQYF. Written as DNA, the CDR3 is TGTGCCAGCAGCGTGTCCTCTGCCGTGGGGGAGCAGTACTTC.

In its sample, this clonotype was seen a few times. This sequence joins TRBV9 and TRBJ2-2; unclear D gene. From germline, CDR1 is SGDLS and CDR2 YYNGEE. Trimming took 2 bases from V and 2 from J, leaving 10 bases between them. The CDR3 is 15 amino acids. Here the CDR3 DNA reads TGTGCCAGCAGCGTTGGCAGGAAAAACACCGGGGAGCTGTTTTTT. Translation gives CASSVGRKNTGELFF.

This clonotype appeared many times. J is TRBJ2-1 and V is TRBV9; D is perhaps TRBD1 (5 bases). Looked up from germline, CDR1 is SGDLS and CDR2 is YYNGEE. CDR3 size: 16 residues. V was cut by 0 bases and J by 1 base, with 11 bases left in between. CDR3: CASSVELGVSYNEQFF. DNA of the CDR3: TGTGCCAGCAGCGTAGAGCTAGGGGTTTCCTACAATGAGCAGTTCTTC.

This clonotype was counted between two and nine times. Possible read error: a much larger clone is one base away. This sequence joins TRBV9 and TRBJ2-4, with D possibly being TRBD1 or TRBD2 (6 bases each). Germline CDR1 is SGDLS and CDR2 is YYNGEE. This CDR3 contains 14 residues. The CDR3 DNA is TGTGCCAGCAGCGCGGGGGCGGGCCAAAACATGCAGTACTTC. Protein product: CASSAGAGQNMQYF.

The J gene is TRBJ2-1, the V gene TRBV9; no firm D call. Trimming took off 0 bases at V and 10 bases at J, with 14 bases between the two ends. This CDR3 spans 14 amino acids. Germline CDR1 SGDLS, CDR2 YYNGEE. The chain's CDR3 is CASSVENRRREQFF. For the CDR3, the DNA is TGTGCCAGCAGCGTAGAAAATCGACGACGGGAGCAGTTCTTC.

There are many counts of this clonotype. The CDR3 sequence: CASSGGPGFYEQYF. The CDR3 coding sequence is TGTGCCAGCAGCGGAGGCCCAGGCTTCTACGAGCAGTACTTC. The V and J genes are TRBV9 and TRBJ2-7, with D uncertain. The CDR3 has 14 amino acids. The V and J ends lost 3 bases and 3 bases respectively, with 13 bases between them. Germline assignment: CDR1 SGDLS and CDR2 YYNGEE. The whole variable domain, remainder taken from reference TRBV9 and TRBJ2-7, is DSGVTQTPKHLITATGQRVTLRCSPRSGDLSVYWYQQSLDQGLQFLIQYYNGEERAKGNILERFSAQQFPDLHSELNLSSLELGDSALYFCASSGGPGFYEQYFGPGTRLTVT.

This clonotype was picked up many times. The rearrangement uses TRBV9 and TRBJ2-5, with a tentative D call TRBD1 (6 bases). Germline V gives CDR1 SGDLS, CDR2 YYNGEE. There are 15 residues in the CDR3. With 1 base removed from V and 2 bases from J, the gap between germline ends came to 12 bases. The DNA for the CDR3 is TGTGCCAGCAGCGTAAGGGGTGGGACACAAGAGACCCAGTACTTC. Its protein is CASSVRGGTQETQYF.